Sequencing of this T cell receptor beta chain was carried out in a study of T cell changes during pregnancy in multiple sclerosis. Produced via immunoSEQ multiplex PCR; TCRdb's table is partial and in-frame only. The top ten hold approximately 1.5% of the sample, which has around 61,000 clones, under 95% seen once. The germline V gene has CDR1 SGHTA and CDR2 FQGNSA. Trimming removed 5 bases from V and 2 bases from J; junction bases left unmatched: 5. This CDR3 has 14 amino acids. This clone was observed a handful of times. This receptor was taken from a female donor in good health, enrolled as a control in a pregnancy study. J is TRBJ2-7 and V is TRBV7-2; TRBD2 matches 8 bases. The material was peripheral blood, obtained in the third trimester of pregnancy. DNA of the CDR3: TGTGCCAGCAGCGCCGGGACTAGGACCTACGAGCAGTACTTC. Its translation is CASSAGTRTYEQYF.